This TCR beta chain comes out of a study of yellow fever vaccine responses in identical twins. TCRdb ran MiXCR on the RT-PCR reads and lists one entry per CDR3 protein. The table has 3,000 to 3,500 distinct CDR3 sequences, around nine tenths seen once; the top ten hold approximately 2.9%. CDR3 length equals 19 residues. CDR1 is SGDLS and CDR2 is YYNGEE in the germline V gene. This clonotype has only a few counts. The antigen is undetermined. A read error may produce the germline difference seen at one junction end. Study-wide findings and caveats: Each twin's T cell response to the vaccine was reported to look partly convergent and partly personalized.

The clonotype originates from a woman aged 18-35 years who received the yellow fever vaccine. V and J are TRBV9 and TRBJ2-1; TRBD2 matches at 11 bases. The sample here was T cells from blood (PBMCs), unsorted or a sorted subset (not recorded which), taken before or after yellow fever vaccination (not recorded which). The CDR3 sequence is CASRVAGGLSSSSLAEQFF. CDR3 sequence (DNA): TGTGCCAGCAGAGTAGCGGGAGGGCTTTCCTCCTCGAGCCTTGCTGAGCAGTTCTTC.